Below, one T cell receptor beta chain is given with its context. Only in-frame clones appear in the TCRdb table, and some are missing; sequencing was by immunoSEQ multiplex PCR. The sample has some 130,000 clones, roughly 85% seen once. The V and J ends lost 4 bases and 7 bases, in that order; junction bases with no gene match: 3. The CDR3 has 14 residues. From germline, CDR1 is ENHRY and CDR2 SYGVKD. This entry is derived from a study of blood T cell repertoires in COVID-19. Study summary: COVID-19 samples from acute and convalescent phases originated in the United States, Italy and Spain.

J is TRBJ1-6 and V is TRBV10-3; 8 nucleotides agree with TRBD1. This receptor was obtained from a man aged 80 or over with acute or convalescent COVID-19. The sample comprised peripheral blood. The CDR3 spells CAISGQGKNSPLHF. CDR3 nucleotides: TGTGCCATCAGTGGACAGGGGAAGAATTCACCCCTCCACTTT.